The 21 T cell receptor beta chains below were found in one sample sequenced in a study of blood T cell repertoires in COVID-19. Sequencing was performed with immunoSEQ multiplex PCR; in TCRdb, only in-frame clones are kept and a portion is missing. The profile shows about 220,000 clones, around 91% of them singletons. The sequenced sample was PBMCs or T cells enriched from blood (not recorded which). The source of these receptors is a man aged 25 to 40 who had been exposed to COVID-19.

The chain is built from TRBV30 and TRBJ1-1; D may be TRBD1 (5 bases). The CDR3 runs to 12 residues. The germline V and J ends were trimmed by 5 bases and 7 bases, with 14 bases remaining between them. Germline loops: CDR1 GTSNPN, CDR2 SVGIG (reference sequence). The CDR3 bases are TGTGCCTGGGGTAGGGGTGTCGGTGAAGCTTTCTTT. Protein: CAWGRGVGEAFF.

The chain couples TRBV19 to TRBJ1-3; D is ambiguous. The CDR3 sequence is 16 residues long. The germline V and J ends were trimmed by 6 bases and 0 bases, with 15 bases remaining between them. Germline values: CDR1 LNHDA, CDR2 SQIVND (reference sequence). CDR3: CASSTTTAFSGNTIYF. The CDR3 DNA reads as TGTGCCAGTAGCACCACCACAGCTTTCTCTGGAAACACCATATATTTT. The variable domain in full, completed from reference TRBV19 and TRBJ1-3, reads DGGITQSPKYLFRKEGQNVTLSCEQNLNHDAMYWYRQDPGQGLRLIYYSQIVNDFQKGDIAEGYSVSREKKESFPLTVTSAQKNPTAFYLCASSTTTAFSGNTIYFGEGSWLTVV.

V usage is TRBV5-4 and J usage is TRBJ2-3; 7 bases match TRBD2. V gave up 4 bases and J gave up 2 bases; unmatched junction bases: 7. Germline assignment: CDR1 SGHNT and CDR2 YYREEE (reference sequence). The CDR3 is 15 amino acids. The CDR3 DNA sequence: TGTGCCAGCAGCCTAGCGGAGAGACCCACAGATACGCAGTATTTT. This translates into CASSLAERPTDTQYF.

V usage is TRBV6-5 and J usage is TRBJ2-7; 8 bases are shared with TRBD1. The V segment lost 6 bases and the J segment 2 bases; nucleotides outside the gene matches: 6. CDR3 length equals 14 residues. The germline V gene encodes CDR1 MNHEY and CDR2 SVGAGI. This CDR3 reads CASRKDRVAYEQYF. For the CDR3, the DNA is TGTGCCAGCAGGAAGGACAGGGTGGCCTACGAGCAGTACTTC.

V and J are TRBV19 and TRBJ1-2, with D unclear. V was pared by 1 base and J by 6 bases, with 12 bases between. Germline V gene data show CDR1 as LNHDA and CDR2 as SQIVND (reference sequence). The CDR3 loop spans 14 amino acids. The CDR3 coding sequence is TGTGCCAGTAGTATAGCCAGTGACATAGATGGCTACACCTTC. This gives the protein CASSIASDIDGYTF.

Comment on this clone: Sequence at one end of the junction differs from germline and may be a read error. This chain joins TRBV2 and TRBJ2-7; 9 positions agree with TRBD1. This CDR3 region has 15 residues. From germline, CDR1 is SNHLY and CDR2 FYNNEI. The DNA of the CDR3 is TGTGCCAGCAGTGAAGCTATGTCCGGGACAGGGCCCCTCAGCTTC. This sequence encodes CASSEAMSGTGPLSF.

The genes are TRBV7-2 and TRBJ1-2; D is ambiguous. Germline V gene lookup returns CDR1 SGHTA and CDR2 FQGNSA. The V end was cut by 5 bases, the J end by 7 bases, with 8 bases between. The CDR3 runs to 11 residues. This chain's CDR3 is CASSVWSGYTF. The CDR3 nucleotides read TGTGCCAGCAGCGTTTGGAGTGGCTACACCTTC.

The chain carries TRBV9 and TRBJ1-2, with D unresolved. The CDR3 runs to 15 residues. CDR1 is SGDLS and CDR2 is YYNGEE in the germline V gene. V lost 0 bases and J lost 6, with 15 bases in between. The CDR3 bases are TGTGCCAGCAGCGTAGAGAGAGTTGGCAGGCATGGCTACACCTTC. Its translation: CASSVERVGRHGYTF. Full variable domain (missing parts from reference TRBV9 and TRBJ1-2): DSGVTQTPKHLITATGQRVTLRCSPRSGDLSVYWYQQSLDQGLQFLIQYYNGEERAKGNILERFSAQQFPDLHSELNLSSLELGDSALYFCASSVERVGRHGYTFGSGTRLTVV.

This chain uses TRBV6-5 with TRBJ2-5; tentatively, D is TRBD2 (6 bases). Germline assignment: CDR1 MNHEY and CDR2 SVGAGI. V was pared by 10 bases and J by 5 bases, with 11 bases between. The CDR3 has 11 amino acids. CDR3: CATGVSETQYF. The CDR3 coding sequence is TGTGCCACGGGAGTTTCGGAGACCCAGTACTTC.

The rearrangement uses TRBV7-6 and TRBJ1-2; possible D gene TRBD1, 5 bases. This CDR3 has 15 residues. The V end was cut by 5 bases, the J end by 1 base, with 14 bases between. Germline V gives CDR1 SGHVS, CDR2 FNYEAQ. CDR3 sequence: CASSRVDRNNYGYTF. In DNA, the CDR3 is TGTGCCAGCAGCAGAGTCGACAGAAATAACTATGGCTACACCTTC.

The CDR3 DNA reads as TGTGCCAGCAGCTTTTTATCCGTTTACAATGAGCAGTTCTTC. Its protein is CASSFLSVYNEQFF. V is TRBV5-6 and J is TRBJ2-1; D uncertain. The CDR3 runs to 14 residues. CDR1 is SGHDT and CDR2 is YYEEEE in the germline V gene. V was shortened by 2 bases and J by 4 bases, with 10 bases between the two germline ends.

The chain recombines TRBV4-1 with TRBJ1-5; D is uncertain. From germline, CDR1 is MGHRA and CDR2 YSYEKL. The V end was cut by 1 base, the J end by 8 bases, with 15 bases between. The length of the CDR3 is 15 residues. The CDR3 coding sequence is TGCGCCAGCAGCCAAGTTGAGGATCGGCCGGAGCCCCAGCATTTT. Translated: CASSQVEDRPEPQHF.

This clone was seen a single time. V is TRBV9 and J is TRBJ2-3, with 8 nucleotides matching TRBD2. Germline V gene data show CDR1 as SGDLS and CDR2 as YYNGEE. CDR3 length: 16 amino acids. The J segment lost 4 bases and the V segment lost 3 bases, leaving 10 bases of the junction unmatched. Here the CDR3 DNA reads TGTGCCAGCAGCGCTCCGAGGAGCGGGGGCCCAGATACGCAGTATTTT. It codes for CASSAPRSGGPDTQYF.

To note about this clone: This sample also contains other DNA sequences that code for the same CDR3. The V call is TRBV3-1 (or the pseudogene TRBV3-2), the J call TRBJ2-5; unclear D gene. Trimming removed 0 bases at V and 5 bases at J, with 4 bases between. Germline V CDR1 and CDR2: LGHDT, YNNKEL (reference sequence). The CDR3 has 12 amino acids. The CDR3 loop is CASSQDRETQYF. In DNA, the CDR3 is TGTGCCAGCAGCCAAGACAGGGAGACCCAGTACTTC.

The genes are TRBV11-2 and TRBJ1-3, with TRBD1 identical over 7 bases. The J segment lost 1 base and the V segment lost 5 bases, leaving 8 bases of the junction unmatched. The CDR3 length is 16 residues. Germline V lookup: CDR1 SGHAT, CDR2 FQNNGV. The DNA for the CDR3 is TGTGCCAGCAGCGGTATTACAGGGGCGTCTGGAAACACCATATATTTT. Protein sequence: CASSGITGASGNTIYF.

Here the CDR3 reads CASSLGGTTNYNEQFF. CDR3 in DNA: TGTGCCAGCAGCTTAGGAGGGACTACCAACTACAATGAGCAGTTCTTC. J is TRBJ2-1 and V is TRBV7-6; 7 bases line up with TRBD2. V was pared by 1 base and J by 3 bases, with 6 bases of the junction left unmatched. The germline V gene encodes CDR1 SGHVS and CDR2 FNYEAQ. This CDR3 comprises 16 residues.

This chain links TRBV4-2 with TRBJ2-3; D call uncertain. CDR1 LGHNA and CDR2 YNFKEQ come from the germline V gene. CDR3 size: 13 residues. Trimming pared 0 bases from V and 7 bases from J, leaving 8 bases between. CDR3 coding DNA: TGTGCCAGCAGCCAAGATCGCGAGAATACGCAGTATTTT. Its protein product is CASSQDRENTQYF.

The V and J genes are TRBV7-8 and TRBJ2-1, with D possibly TRBD1 on 6 matching bases. Germline CDR1 and CDR2: SGHVS and FQNEAQ. V shed 0 bases and J shed 4 bases, with 7 bases lying between them. The CDR3 length is 14 residues. The CDR3 protein is CASSLAGAYNEQFF. CDR3 sequence (DNA): TGTGCCAGCAGCTTAGCGGGGGCTTACAATGAGCAGTTCTTC.

J is TRBJ2-5 and V is TRBV5-1; D is perhaps TRBD2 (5 bases). V was trimmed by 4 bases and J by 1 base, leaving 11 bases between them. Germline V gives CDR1 SGHRS, CDR2 YFSETQ. CDR3 size: 14 residues. The CDR3 DNA follows: TGCGCCAGCAGCGCTATGGGGAGCCAAGAGACCCAGTACTTC. Its translation is CASSAMGSQETQYF.

V and J are TRBV18 and TRBJ2-7; D may be TRBD1 (6 bases). Trimming shortened V by 3 bases and J by 7 bases, and 13 bases separated the two germline ends. Germline CDR1 KGHSH, CDR2 LQKENI. The CDR3 sequence is 13 residues long. The CDR3 sequence is CASSPKTGTEQYF. CDR3 nucleotides: TGTGCCAGCTCACCTAAAACCGGGACAGAGCAGTACTTC.

The chain combines TRBV5-5 with TRBJ2-7; D possibly corresponds to TRBD2 (5 bases). The V end lost 3 bases, the J end lost 3 bases, and 13 bases lay between the germline ends. There are 14 residues in the CDR3. The V gene's germline CDR1 is SGHKS and CDR2 YYEKEE (reference sequence). The CDR3 sequence: CASSSGSSVYEQYF. The CDR3 nucleotides are TGTGCCAGCAGCTCGGGGAGTTCGGTCTACGAGCAGTACTTC.